This T cell receptor (beta chain) was profiled in a study of OX40 agonist ivuxolimab in advanced cancers. The wider study: A mean age of 60 years, range roughly 23 to 85, was recorded, and under 85% were male.

People who had autoimmune disease history or systemic immunosuppression were excluded. On cycle 4 day 1 and cycle 7 day 1, as well as at baseline, blood was sampled. The assay was immunoSEQ multiplex PCR, and TCRdb's table has in-frame clones only and misses some. The top ten clones hold about 4.3% of a sample with about 36,000 clones, 88% of them seen once. A note on this clone: As yet, its antigen is unknown.

Regarding the study as a whole: Individuals who were partial responders at 0.1-3.0 mg/kg had clonal expansion that ranked among the lowest.

V was pared by 2 bases and J by 0 bases, with 9 bases between. The germline V gene has CDR1 GTSNPN and CDR2 SVGIG (reference sequence). This CDR3 has 14 residues. Sequencing was performed on CD4+ or CD8+ T cells sorted from blood, taken in a trial of the OX40 agonist ivuxolimab. The receptor comes from an adult with an advanced solid tumor such as melanoma, head and neck, liver or kidney cancer. The rearrangement links TRBV30 to TRBJ2-3; perhaps TRBD2 as D (5 bases). CDR3 sequence (DNA): TGTGCCTGGAGTCGGGATAAGAGCACAGATACGCAGTATTTT. It translates to CAWSRDKSTDTQYF.